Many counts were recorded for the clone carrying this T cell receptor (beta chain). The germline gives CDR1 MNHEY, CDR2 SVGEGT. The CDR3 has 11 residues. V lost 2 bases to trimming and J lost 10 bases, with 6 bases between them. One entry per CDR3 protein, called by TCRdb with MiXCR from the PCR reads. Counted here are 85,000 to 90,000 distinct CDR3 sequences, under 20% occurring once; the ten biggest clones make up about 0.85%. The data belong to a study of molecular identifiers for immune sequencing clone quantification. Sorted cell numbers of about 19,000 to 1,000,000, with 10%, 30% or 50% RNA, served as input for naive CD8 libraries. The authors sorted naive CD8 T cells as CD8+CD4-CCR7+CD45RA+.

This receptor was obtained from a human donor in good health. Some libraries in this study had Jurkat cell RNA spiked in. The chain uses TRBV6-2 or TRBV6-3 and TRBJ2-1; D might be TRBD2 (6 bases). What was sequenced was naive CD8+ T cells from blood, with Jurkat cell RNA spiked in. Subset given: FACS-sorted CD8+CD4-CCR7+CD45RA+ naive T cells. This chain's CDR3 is CASSYRGEQFF. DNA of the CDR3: TGTGCCAGCAGTTACCGGGGGGAGCAGTTCTTC.